This T cell receptor (beta chain) is drawn from a study of shared clonotypes between healthy human individuals. The study's findings and limits: The study generally estimated greater richness for naive than memory subsets. Despite large depth, sorted-subset datasets appeared incompletely sequenced. Clonotypes not shared had lower generation probabilities than those common to all four donors.

Naivety among CD8 cells was defined by CD45RO negativity and positive CCR7 selection, thereby excluding terminally differentiated effector memory CD45RA+ cells. Every donor was a Caucasian adult from Nashville, Tennessee. A remark on this clone: What it recognizes is unknown.

The data were produced by immunoSEQ multiplex PCR, yet TCRdb's version contains in-frame clones alone and is incomplete. The table includes about 2,200,000 clones, under 95% detected once. The receptor comes from a man younger than 35 in good health. Some clones in this sample may be carry-over from other donors' samples. The specimen sequenced was naive CD8+ T cells from PBMCs.

In nucleotides, the CDR3 is TGTGCCACCGAGAGGGGCTCTGGAAACACCATATATTTT. Its protein product is CATERGSGNTIYF. The chain links TRBV28 to TRBJ1-3; D is perhaps TRBD1 (5 bases). Trimming cost V 10 bases and J 0 bases, with 10 bases left between them. CDR3 length: 13 amino acids. CDR1 MDHEN and CDR2 SYDVKM come from the germline V gene. Filled out from reference TRBV28 and TRBJ1-3, the complete variable domain reads DVKVTQSSRYLVKRTGEKVFLECVQDMDHENMFWYRQDPGLGLRLIYFSYDVKMKEKGDIPEGYSVSREKKERFSLILESASTNQTSMYLCATERGSGNTIYFGEGSWLTVV.